The entry that follows covers one T cell receptor (beta chain) sequence. This entry comes from a study of T cell responses to AZD1222 COVID-19 vaccine. Assay: immunoSEQ multiplex PCR; the TCRdb copy retains only in-frame clones and omits some. The sample contains about 130,000 clones, roughly nine tenths of which appear only once. From germline, CDR1 is PRHDT and CDR2 FYEKMQ (reference sequence). The V and J ends lost 2 bases and 6 bases respectively, with 5 bases between them. The CDR3 spans 12 residues. The V gene is TRBV13, the J gene TRBJ1-5; D not resolved. This TCR was sampled from an adult who received the AZD1222 COVID-19 vaccine. This specimen was peripheral blood, taken 28 days after the second AZD1222 dose. The CDR3 coding sequence is TGTGCCAGCAGCTTATTCGGTCAGCCCCAGCATTTT. Translating it yields CASSLFGQPQHF.